Listed here is a single T cell receptor (beta chain). Its antigen is not known. Sequenced by immunoSEQ multiplex PCR; TCRdb stores in-frame clones only, minus some. This sample carries fewer than 200,000 clones, 85% of them seen once, and the ten largest clones take approximately 15%. This sample was included in a study of cytomegalovirus exposure and HLA in healthy donors. Overall study findings and caveats: Cytomegalovirus status, reportedly, was diagnosed with high specificity and sensitivity by the classifier. In vitro work confirmed that a few CMV-associated chains recognize CMV antigens.

V dropped 6 bases and J dropped 1; count of bases not matched to a gene: 10. This CDR3 spans 16 amino acids. Germline assignment: CDR1 SGHTA and CDR2 FQGNSA. The chain links TRBV7-2 to TRBJ1-1, with 8 bases matching TRBD1. The source material was PBMCs. This clonotype was sampled from a man in his late teens or twenties in good health and CMV-seropositive. CDR3: CASSSSTGTGNTEAFF. The CDR3 region has the DNA TGTGCCAGCAGTTCCTCGACAGGGACAGGGAACACTGAAGCTTTCTTT.